The present TCR beta chain was sequenced within a study of blood T cell repertoires in COVID-19. The wider study: Some COVID-19 samples were acute and others convalescent; all came from the United States, Italy and Spain.

This clone was seen a single time. Produced via immunoSEQ multiplex PCR; TCRdb's table is partial and in-frame only. This sample has nearly 50,000 clones, with approximately 86% found just once. This CDR3 has 14 residues. CDR1 and CDR2 (germline): MDHEN, SYDVKM. V was trimmed by 5 bases and J by 5 bases, leaving 14 bases between them. V and J are TRBV28 and TRBJ2-3; D is perhaps TRBD2 (6 bases). This receptor was obtained from a human donor in a cohort sampled during active COVID-19. The sequenced material came from peripheral blood. CDR3 DNA sequence: TGTGCCAGCAGTCCATCATGGGAGGAAGATACGCAGTATTTT. Protein: CASSPSWEEDTQYF.